Below, one T cell receptor beta chain is given with its context. Its antigen is unidentified. TCRdb itself ran the 5' RACE reads through MiXCR, one entry per CDR3 protein. The data contain 350,000 to 400,000 distinct CDR3 sequences, around 21% of them singletons. The J segment lost 1 base and the V segment lost 0 bases, leaving 4 bases of the junction unmatched. The CDR3 is 16 residues long. The germline CDR1 and CDR2 sequences are SGHRS and YFSETQ. The sample belongs to a study of T-cell memory formation after mild COVID-19. Overall study findings and caveats: For second-wave clones that peaked at day 37, SARS-CoV-2 specificity went unverified. Pre-infection memory carried some responding clones, suggesting that cross-reactive memory joined.

Sequencing input: PBMCs or a T cell subset sorted from them (not recorded which). The rearrangement joins TRBV5-1 to TRBJ2-1, with 7 bases matching TRBD1. This TCR came from an adult woman who had mild COVID-19 (a few samples of this study predate the infection). Cell type and time point are not known. CDR3 DNA: TGCGCCAGCAGCTTGGGGACAGGACTTTCCTACAATGAGCAGTTCTTC. Translation: CASSLGTGLSYNEQFF. The variable domain in full, completed from reference TRBV5-1 and TRBJ2-1, reads KAGVTQTPRYLIKTRGQQVTLSCSPISGHRSVSWYQQTPGQGLQFLFEYFSETQRNKGNFPGRFSGRQFSNSRSEMNVSTLELGDSALYLCASSLGTGLSYNEQFFGPGTRLTVL.